This T cell receptor (beta chain) was identified in a study of beta chain features in type 1 diabetes. Study results and limitations: High TCR expression in some cells could lead to their over-representation in cDNA sequencing.

Stem cell-like memory, regulatory, central memory and naive CD4+ cells were sorted via CD45RO/CCR7/CD25/CD127/CD95/CD27. Concerning this clone: Its antigen is currently unknown.

Every bit of the isolated RNA underwent reverse transcription, so sequencing read expressed TCRB transcripts. Libraries were prepared by immunoSEQ multiplex PCR; TCRdb keeps only in-frame clonotypes and omits some of them. The data hold 350,000 to 450,000 clones, with about 14% observed a single time. Germline loops: CDR1 LGHNA, CDR2 YNFKEQ. The CDR3 has 17 amino acids. V lost 0 bases and J 3 bases, leaving 15 bases between the germline ends. The sample consisted of naive CD4+ T cells from blood. This TCR derives from a man between 25 and 39 years old in good health. This chain uses TRBV4-2 with TRBJ2-1; a possible D gene is TRBD1 (7 bases). The CDR3 DNA reads TGTGCCAGCAGCCAAGACTCAGGCGGGACAGACTACAATGAGCAGTTCTTC. Its protein is CASSQDSGGTDYNEQFF.